These 4 T cell receptor beta chains were all obtained from the same sample, sequenced in a study of Graves' ophthalmopathy and Graves' hyperthyroidism. The study amplified TCR beta CDR3 regions using RNA transcripts. Second-round multiplex PCR came after first-round RT-PCR with HTBI primers. TCRdb reprocessed the multiplex PCR reads via MiXCR and lists one record per CDR3 protein. This table holds 650,000 to 900,000 distinct CDR3 sequences, 35% to 50% found once. The sample was peripheral blood. Receptors originate from an adult man with Graves' ophthalmopathy.

As for this clonotype: Compared with germline, one end of the junction differs, possibly owing to a read error. The rearrangement joins TRBV7-9 to TRBJ2-2, with no clear D. This CDR3 region has 12 residues. Germline CDR1 and CDR2: SEHNR and FQNEAQ (reference sequence). The CDR3 DNA is TGCGCCAGCAGCCTCTCGGTCGGGGAGCTGTTTTTT. The encoded protein is CASSLSVGELFF.

Regarding this clonotype: Its ends do not fully match the called genes, so a read error is possible. The rearrangement links TRBV7-9 to TRBJ1-1; D gene unclear. Germline assignment: CDR1 SEHNR and CDR2 FQNEAQ (reference sequence). This CDR3 has 16 amino acids. Here the CDR3 reads CASSHSLGKGGTEAFF. DNA of the CDR3: TGCGCCAGCAGCCACTCCCTCGGGAAGGGTGGCACTGAAGCTTTCTTT.

This clonotype appeared many times. This chain uses TRBV29-1 with TRBJ2-5; 8 bases are shared with TRBD1. This CDR3 comprises 13 residues. With 2 bases clipped from V and 7 bases from J, the junction kept 6 bases outside the gene matches. Germline V gives CDR1 SQVTM, CDR2 ANQGSEA. The CDR3 loop reads CSVEQAGGGTQYF. CDR3 nucleotides: TGCAGCGTTGAACAGGCAGGGGGCGGGACCCAGTACTTC.

The table lists this clonotype with a few counts. The CDR3 region is CASSQPQGRNTEAFF. DNA of the CDR3: TGTGCCAGCAGCCAACCACAGGGCCGGAACACTGAAGCTTTCTTT. V gene TRBV7-3 combines with J gene TRBJ1-1; tentative D call: TRBD1 (6 bases). The CDR3 consists of 15 residues. CDR1 and CDR2 from the germline V gene are SGHTA and FQGTGA. Trimming left V 5 bases short and J 1 base short, with 14 bases between.